A selection of T cell receptor beta chains follows, all from one sample in a study of blood T cell repertoires in COVID-19. Sequencing was performed with immunoSEQ multiplex PCR; in TCRdb, only in-frame clones are kept and a portion is missing. The sample records under 80,000 clones, around 80% being singletons. Sequencing was performed on peripheral blood. These receptor sequences come from a human donor in a cohort sampled during active COVID-19. Each CDR3 is given with its conserved first and last residue.

J	V	CDR3
TRBJ2-7	TRBV7-2	CASSLGQGGQYF
TRBJ1-3	TRBV7-9	CASRIHSGNTIYF
TRBJ2-1	TRBV5-8	CASSLGLAGRVSYNEQFF
TRBJ2-7	TRBV9	CASSEGQGTYEQYF
TRBJ2-1	TRBV14	CASSQARASGNEQFF
TRBJ1-1	TRBV7-9	CASSLDLNTEAFF
TRBJ2-3	TRBV7-3	CASSLRQGGTDTQYF
TRBJ1-4	TRBV5-1	CASQGAFNEKLFF
TRBJ2-1	TRBV11-1	CASSLTSGRYNEQFF
TRBJ1-4	TRBV4-1	CASSLRTGVGEKLFF
TRBJ2-3	TRBV4-3	CASSQGFSGATDTQYF
TRBJ2-1	TRBV10-1	CASSEGPDYNEQFF
TRBJ1-3	TRBV15	CATSSSRQALSGNTIYF
TRBJ2-3	TRBV6-5	CASSSQADTQYF
TRBJ2-7	TRBV2	CASTGGGPASREQYF
TRBJ2-5	TRBV5-4	CASSLDLKETQYF
TRBJ2-5	TRBV5-4	CASSLRRETQYF